Listed below are T cell receptor beta chains from one sample, sequenced in a study of regulatory dendritic cells for organ transplantation. Profiled with immunoSEQ multiplex PCR; TCRdb holds only in-frame clones, not every one. The table lists 12,000 or so clones, around 65% of them singletons. The sequenced material came from memory CD8+ T cells from blood. Receptor source: a human donor in good health. CDR3s include the opening cysteine and the closing phenylalanine or tryptophan. D genes are given only for firm matches. Part of the rows lack a size; the others show once, few, many or a class for expanded clones.

abundance: medium-sized; v_gene: TRBV4-2; len: 14; d_gene: TRBD2; j_gene: TRBJ2-7; CDR3nt: TGTGCCAGCAGCCAAGAGCGGGAGCCCTACGAGCAGTACTTC; CDR3aa: CASSQEREPYEQYF
abundance: .; v_gene: TRBV27; len: 14; d_gene: .; j_gene: TRBJ1-6; CDR3nt: TGTGCCAGCAGTTTAATGGTATTAAATTCACCCCTCCACTTT; CDR3aa: CASSLMVLNSPLHF
abundance: .; v_gene: TRBV25-1; len: 12; d_gene: .; j_gene: TRBJ2-3; CDR3nt: TGTGCCAGCAGTGAGGGACTGGCCAAGCAGTATTTT; CDR3aa: CASSEGLAKQYF
abundance: .; v_gene: TRBV6-4; len: 13; d_gene: .; j_gene: TRBJ1-1; CDR3nt: TGTGCCAGCAGTGCGAAGACGAACACTGAAGCTTTCTTT; CDR3aa: CASSAKTNTEAFF
abundance: once; v_gene: TRBV29-1; len: 14; d_gene: .; j_gene: TRBJ1-2; CDR3nt: TGCAGCGTTTGGACACCTTCTATTTCTGAAGGCTACACCTTC; CDR3aa: CSVWTPSISEGYTF
abundance: few; v_gene: TRBV27; len: 12; d_gene: .; j_gene: TRBJ1-1; CDR3nt: TGTGCCAGCAGTTTGCTAGGTGCTGAAGCTTTCTTT; CDR3aa: CASSLLGAEAFF
abundance: .; v_gene: TRBV14; len: 14; d_gene: .; j_gene: TRBJ2-1; CDR3nt: TGTGCCAGCAGCGCCGTAGGGACCTACAATGAGCAGTTCTTC; CDR3aa: CASSAVGTYNEQFF
abundance: .; v_gene: TRBV11-2; len: 12; d_gene: .; j_gene: TRBJ2-7; CDR3nt: TGTGCCAGCAGCTTGAGCGATTACGAGCAGTACTTC; CDR3aa: CASSLSDYEQYF
abundance: .; v_gene: TRBV9; len: 14; d_gene: .; j_gene: TRBJ1-4; CDR3nt: TGTGCCAGCAGCACAGATACAACTAATGAAAAACTGTTTTTT; CDR3aa: CASSTDTTNEKLFF
abundance: .; v_gene: TRBV9; len: 16; d_gene: .; j_gene: TRBJ1-4; CDR3nt: TGTGCCAGCAGCGTTCGAGGGATTGCAACTAATGAAAAACTGTTTTTT; CDR3aa: CASSVRGIATNEKLFF
abundance: medium-sized; v_gene: TRBV6-5; len: 13; d_gene: .; j_gene: TRBJ1-1; CDR3nt: TGTGCCAGCAGTTACTCGGTCAACACTGAAGCTTTCTTT; CDR3aa: CASSYSVNTEAFF
abundance: .; v_gene: TRBV10-2; len: 14; d_gene: .; j_gene: TRBJ2-1; CDR3nt: TGCGCCAGCGGAACCGGGACTTCCTACAATGAGCAGTTCTTC; CDR3aa: CASGTGTSYNEQFF
abundance: few; v_gene: TRBV7-3; len: 15; d_gene: .; j_gene: TRBJ1-2; CDR3nt: TGTGCCAGCAGCGTATCCGGGACGGCGGTTAATGGCTACACCTTC; CDR3aa: CASSVSGTAVNGYTF
abundance: medium-sized; v_gene: TRBV6-4; len: 15; d_gene: .; j_gene: TRBJ2-2; CDR3nt: TGTGCCAGCAGTGAGGGACACGGGGGGACCGGGGAGCTGTTTTTT; CDR3aa: CASSEGHGGTGELFF
abundance: medium-sized; v_gene: TRBV4-1; len: 16; d_gene: TRBD1; j_gene: TRBJ1-5; CDR3nt: TGCGCCAGCAGCTCGAAGCAGGGGGCCAGCAATCAGCCCCAGCATTTT; CDR3aa: CASSSKQGASNQPQHF